The clone carrying this T cell receptor beta chain was detected once. The antigen is not known. These data originate in a study of circulating and synovial CD4+ cells in juvenile arthritis. Points from the study as a whole: T cell genome counts differed by at least an order of magnitude between CPL and CD4 samples.

This CDR3 region has 16 residues. Germline V gene lookup returns CDR1 GTSNPN and CDR2 SVGIG (reference sequence). V shed 3 bases, J shed 5 bases, and the junction held 6 bases outside the gene matches. Sequencing used immunoSEQ multiplex PCR; TCRdb keeps in-frame clones, though not all of them. The data contain over 30,000 clones, roughly 96% of them singletons. The sequencing sample was made of CD4+ T cells from blood. The chain combines TRBV30 with TRBJ2-5, with TRBD2 matching 16 bases. The source of this sequence is a human donor with juvenile idiopathic arthritis. CDR3 nucleotide sequence: TGTGCCTGGAGGCCGGGACTAGCGGGGGGGCGGGAGACCCAGTACTTC. This sequence encodes CAWRPGLAGGRETQYF.